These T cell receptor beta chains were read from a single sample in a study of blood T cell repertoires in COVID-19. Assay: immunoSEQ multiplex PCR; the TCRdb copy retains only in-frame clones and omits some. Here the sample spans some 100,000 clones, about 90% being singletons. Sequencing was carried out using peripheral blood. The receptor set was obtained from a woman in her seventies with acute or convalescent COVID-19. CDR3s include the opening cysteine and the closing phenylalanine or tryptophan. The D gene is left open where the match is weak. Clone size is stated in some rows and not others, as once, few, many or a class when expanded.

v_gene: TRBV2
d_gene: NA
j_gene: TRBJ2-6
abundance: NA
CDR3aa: CASSELRNSGANVLTF
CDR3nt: TGTGCCAGCAGCGAGTTGAGAAACTCTGGGGCCAACGTCCTGACTTTC

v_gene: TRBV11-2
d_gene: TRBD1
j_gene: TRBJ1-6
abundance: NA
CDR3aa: CASSLVRMDWDRASSPLHF
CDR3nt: TGTGCCAGCAGCTTAGTTCGGATGGATTGGGACAGGGCGTCTTCACCCCTCCACTTT

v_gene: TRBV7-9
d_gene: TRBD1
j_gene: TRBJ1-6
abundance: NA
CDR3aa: CASSSRDRGVGSPLHF
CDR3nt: TGTGCCAGCAGCTCCAGGGACAGGGGGGTCGGATCACCCCTCCACTTT

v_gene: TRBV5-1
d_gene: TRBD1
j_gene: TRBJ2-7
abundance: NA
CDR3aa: CASSLDGRGSYEQYF
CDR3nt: TGCGCCAGCAGCTTGGACGGCAGGGGGTCCTACGAGCAGTACTTC

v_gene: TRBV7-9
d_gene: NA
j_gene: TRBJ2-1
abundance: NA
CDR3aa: CASSLLIGVEGAFF
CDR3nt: TGTGCCAGCAGCTTACTCATAGGAGTTGAGGGTGCGTTCTTC

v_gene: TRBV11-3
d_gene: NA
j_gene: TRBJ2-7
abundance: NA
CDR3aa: CASSPPDSYEQYF
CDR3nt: TGTGCCAGCTCCCCCCCGGACAGCTACGAGCAGTACTTC

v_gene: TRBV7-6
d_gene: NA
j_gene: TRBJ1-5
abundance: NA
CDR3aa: CASSLGPGVDQPQHF
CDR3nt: TGTGCCAGCAGCTTAGGGCCAGGGGTCGATCAGCCCCAGCATTTT

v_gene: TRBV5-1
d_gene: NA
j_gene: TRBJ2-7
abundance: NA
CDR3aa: CASSLAPEPYEQYF
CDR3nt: TGCGCCAGCAGCTTGGCTCCGGAGCCCTACGAGCAGTACTTC

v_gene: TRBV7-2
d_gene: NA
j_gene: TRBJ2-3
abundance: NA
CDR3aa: CASSLGSWSDTQYF
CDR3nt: TGTGCCAGCAGCTTAGGGAGTTGGTCAGATACGCAGTATTTT

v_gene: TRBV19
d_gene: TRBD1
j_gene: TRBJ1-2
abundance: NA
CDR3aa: CASSIDREVNYGYTF
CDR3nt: TGTGCCAGTAGTATCGACAGGGAAGTGAACTATGGCTACACCTTC

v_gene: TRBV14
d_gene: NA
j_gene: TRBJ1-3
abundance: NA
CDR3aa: CASSQLSQTPSGNTIYF
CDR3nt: TGTGCCAGCAGCCAATTATCCCAGACACCCTCTGGAAACACCATATATTTT

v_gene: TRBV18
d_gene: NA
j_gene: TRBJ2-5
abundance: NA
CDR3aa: CASSPEWGDEETQYF
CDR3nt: TGTGCCAGCTCCCCCGAGTGGGGCGACGAGGAGACCCAGTACTTC

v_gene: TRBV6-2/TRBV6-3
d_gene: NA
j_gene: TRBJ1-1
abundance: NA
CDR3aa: CASSYPGRGIEAFF
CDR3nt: TGTGCCAGCAGTTACCCAGGCAGGGGCATTGAAGCTTTCTTT

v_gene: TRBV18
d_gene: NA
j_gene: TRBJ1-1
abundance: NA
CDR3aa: CASRGNWDTEAFF
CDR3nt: TGTGCCAGCAGGGGAAATTGGGACACTGAAGCTTTCTTT

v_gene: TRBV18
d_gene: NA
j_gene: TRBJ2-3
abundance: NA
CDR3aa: CASSTDTQTQYF
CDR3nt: TGTGCCAGCTCAACCGACACCCAGACGCAGTATTTT

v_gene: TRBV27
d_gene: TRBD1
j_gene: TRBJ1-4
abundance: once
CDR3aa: CASSLSPGQGSEKLFF
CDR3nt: TGTGCCAGCAGTTTATCTCCGGGACAGGGTAGCGAAAAACTGTTTTTT

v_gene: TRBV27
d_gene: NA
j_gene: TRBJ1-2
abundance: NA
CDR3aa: CASSPLSNAGEYGYTF
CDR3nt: TGTGCCAGCAGTCCCCTTTCGAACGCGGGTGAATATGGCTACACCTTC

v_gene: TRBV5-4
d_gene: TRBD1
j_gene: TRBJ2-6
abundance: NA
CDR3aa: CASSSDRGSGANVLTF
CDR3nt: TGTGCCAGCAGCTCCGACAGGGGCTCTGGGGCCAACGTCCTGACTTTC

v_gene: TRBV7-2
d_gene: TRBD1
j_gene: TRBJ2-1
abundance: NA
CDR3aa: CASSARTGVGEQFF
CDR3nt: TGTGCCAGCAGCGCGCGGACAGGGGTTGGTGAGCAGTTCTTC

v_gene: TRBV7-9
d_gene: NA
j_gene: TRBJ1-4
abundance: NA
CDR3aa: CASSFGQGGEKLFF
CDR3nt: TGTGCCAGCAGCTTTGGGCAGGGAGGTGAAAAACTGTTTTTT

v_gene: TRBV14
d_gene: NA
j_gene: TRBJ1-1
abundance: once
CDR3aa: CASSGGVGTEAFF
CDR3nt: TGTGCCAGCAGTGGAGGGGTCGGCACTGAAGCTTTCTTT

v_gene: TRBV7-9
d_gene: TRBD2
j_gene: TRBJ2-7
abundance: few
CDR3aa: CASSFLAGDEQYF
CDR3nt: TGTGCCAGCAGCTTTTTAGCGGGAGACGAGCAGTACTTC

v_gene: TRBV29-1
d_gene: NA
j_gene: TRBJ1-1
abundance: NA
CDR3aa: CSVDGGGYTEAFF
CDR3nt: TGCAGCGTTGACGGGGGTGGGTACACTGAAGCTTTCTTT

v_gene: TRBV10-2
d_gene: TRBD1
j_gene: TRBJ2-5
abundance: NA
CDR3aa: CASSRTGGVGTQYF
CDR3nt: TGCGCCAGCAGCCGGACAGGTGGGGTTGGGACCCAGTACTTC

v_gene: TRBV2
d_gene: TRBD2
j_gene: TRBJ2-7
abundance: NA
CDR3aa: CASSESSGGAVYEQYF
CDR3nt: TGTGCCAGCAGTGAAAGTAGCGGGGGAGCGGTATACGAGCAGTACTTC

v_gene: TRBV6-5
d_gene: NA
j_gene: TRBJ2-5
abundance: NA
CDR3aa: CASKHRSQETQYF
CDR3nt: TGTGCCAGCAAGCATAGAAGCCAAGAGACCCAGTACTTC

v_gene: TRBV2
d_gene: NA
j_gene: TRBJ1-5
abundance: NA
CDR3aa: CASSEVDPSAQPQHF
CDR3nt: TGTGCCAGCAGTGAAGTAGACCCGAGCGCTCAGCCCCAGCATTTT

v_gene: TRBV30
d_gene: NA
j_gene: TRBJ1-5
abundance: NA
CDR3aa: CAWSDTDQPQHF
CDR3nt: TGTGCCTGGAGTGACACAGATCAGCCCCAGCATTTT

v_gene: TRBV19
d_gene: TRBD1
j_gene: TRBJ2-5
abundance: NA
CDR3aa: CASSIEATGWETQYF
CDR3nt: TGTGCCAGTAGTATAGAGGCGACAGGGTGGGAGACCCAGTACTTC

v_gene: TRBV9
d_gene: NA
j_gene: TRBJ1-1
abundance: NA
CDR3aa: CASSEQGYTEAFF
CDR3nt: TGTGCCAGCAGCGAACAGGGCTACACTGAAGCTTTCTTT

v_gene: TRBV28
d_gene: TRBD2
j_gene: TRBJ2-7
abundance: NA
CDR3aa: CASMIGTRVSYEQYF
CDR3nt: TGTGCCAGCATGATTGGGACTAGAGTATCCTACGAGCAGTACTTC

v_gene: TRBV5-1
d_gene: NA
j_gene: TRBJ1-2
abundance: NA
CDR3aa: CASSPGGGSYGYTF
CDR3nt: TGCGCCAGCAGCCCAGGAGGAGGCAGCTATGGCTACACCTTC

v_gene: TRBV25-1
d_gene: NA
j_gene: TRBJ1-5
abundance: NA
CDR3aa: CASSGGGANGGNQPQHF
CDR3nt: TGTGCCAGCAGTGGGGGAGGGGCTAACGGTGGCAATCAGCCCCAGCATTTT

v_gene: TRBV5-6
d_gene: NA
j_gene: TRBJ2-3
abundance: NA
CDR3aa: CASSFGGNTDTQYF
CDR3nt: TGTGCCAGCAGCTTTGGGGGGAACACAGATACGCAGTATTTT

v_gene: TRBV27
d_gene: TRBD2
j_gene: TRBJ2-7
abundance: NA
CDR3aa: CASSFGTSPRYEQYF
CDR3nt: TGTGCCAGCAGTTTCGGGACTAGCCCCAGATACGAGCAGTACTTC

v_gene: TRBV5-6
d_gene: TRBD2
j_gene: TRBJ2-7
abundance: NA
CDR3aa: CASSQRTSGGRISYEQYF
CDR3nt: TGTGCCAGCAGCCAAAGAACTAGCGGGGGGCGTATCTCCTACGAGCAGTACTTC

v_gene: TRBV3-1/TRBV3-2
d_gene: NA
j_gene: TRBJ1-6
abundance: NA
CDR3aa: CASSPRSGLNRSPLHF
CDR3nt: TGTGCCAGCAGCCCTAGAAGCGGCCTCAACCGTTCACCCCTCCACTTT

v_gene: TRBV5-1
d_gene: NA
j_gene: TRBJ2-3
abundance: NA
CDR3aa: CASSLDGFNGATDTQYF
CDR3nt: TGCGCCAGCAGCTTGGATGGTTTTAATGGGGCGACAGATACGCAGTATTTT

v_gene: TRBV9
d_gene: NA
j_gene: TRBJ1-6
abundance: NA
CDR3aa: CASSVEGRGGSPLHF
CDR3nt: TGTGCCAGCAGCGTAGAGGGCAGGGGTGGGTCACCCCTCCACTTT

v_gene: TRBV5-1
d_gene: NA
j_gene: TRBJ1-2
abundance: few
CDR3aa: CASSFDRNYGYTF
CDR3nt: TGCGCCAGCAGCTTTGACAGAAACTATGGCTACACCTTC

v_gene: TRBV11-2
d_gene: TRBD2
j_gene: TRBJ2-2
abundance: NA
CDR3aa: CATRLAGARTAGELFF
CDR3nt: TGTGCCACACGACTAGCGGGAGCGAGGACGGCCGGGGAGCTGTTTTTT

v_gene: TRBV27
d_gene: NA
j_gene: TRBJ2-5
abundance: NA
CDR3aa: CASRLKHRRDRQETQYF
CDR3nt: TGTGCCAGCAGATTAAAGCACAGACGGGATAGGCAAGAGACCCAGTACTTC

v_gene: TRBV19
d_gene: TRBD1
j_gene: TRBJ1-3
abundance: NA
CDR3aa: CASSWDRTSGNTIYF
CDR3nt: TGTGCCAGTAGCTGGGACAGGACCTCTGGAAACACCATATATTTT

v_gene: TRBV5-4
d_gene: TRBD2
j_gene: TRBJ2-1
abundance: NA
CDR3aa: CASSLTSGGALDEQFF
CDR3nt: TGTGCCAGCAGCCTGACTAGCGGGGGGGCCCTGGATGAGCAGTTCTTC

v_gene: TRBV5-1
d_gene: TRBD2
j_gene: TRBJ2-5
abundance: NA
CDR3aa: CASSLAGTSGAETQYF
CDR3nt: TGCGCCAGCAGCCTCGCAGGGACTAGCGGGGCAGAGACCCAGTACTTC

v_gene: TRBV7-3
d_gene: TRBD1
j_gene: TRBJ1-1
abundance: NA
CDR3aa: CASKKTGANTEAFF
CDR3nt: TGTGCCAGCAAGAAGACAGGGGCGAACACTGAAGCTTTCTTT

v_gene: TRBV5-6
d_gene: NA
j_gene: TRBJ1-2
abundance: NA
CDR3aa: CASSLVGGRYGYTF
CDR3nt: TGTGCCAGCAGCTTGGTCGGGGGACGATATGGCTACACCTTC

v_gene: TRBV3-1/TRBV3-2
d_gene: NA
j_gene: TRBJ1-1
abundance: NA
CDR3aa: CASSPLWGRGNTEAFF
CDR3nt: TGTGCCAGCAGCCCCTTATGGGGCAGGGGGAACACTGAAGCTTTCTTT

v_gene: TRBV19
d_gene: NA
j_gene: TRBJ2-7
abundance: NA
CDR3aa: CASVSPSYEQYF
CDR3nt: TGTGCCAGCGTTTCCCCTTCCTACGAGCAGTACTTC

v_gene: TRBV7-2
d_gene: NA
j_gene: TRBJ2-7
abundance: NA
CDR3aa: CASSSVYEQYF
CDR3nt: TGTGCCAGCAGCTCCGTGTACGAGCAGTACTTC

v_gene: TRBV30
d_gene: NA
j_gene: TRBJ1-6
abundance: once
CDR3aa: CAWSVLRQDYNSPLHF
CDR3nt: TGTGCCTGGAGTGTACTTCGACAGGACTATAATTCACCCCTCCACTTT

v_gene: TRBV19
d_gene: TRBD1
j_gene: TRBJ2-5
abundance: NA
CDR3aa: CASSTGQRGETQYF
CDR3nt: TGTGCCAGTAGTACGGGACAGCGTGGGGAGACCCAGTACTTC

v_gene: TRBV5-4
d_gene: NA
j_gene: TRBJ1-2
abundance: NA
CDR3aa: CASSSGGGKTNYGYTF
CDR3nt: TGTGCCAGCAGCTCTGGTGGGGGGAAGACTAACTATGGCTACACCTTC

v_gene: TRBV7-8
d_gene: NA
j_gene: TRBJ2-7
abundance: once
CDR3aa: CASSSTARTASYEQYF
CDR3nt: TGTGCCAGCAGCTCAACGGCTCGGACAGCTTCGTACGAGCAGTACTTC

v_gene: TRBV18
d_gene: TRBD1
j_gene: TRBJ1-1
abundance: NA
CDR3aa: CASSPLSQGMEAFF
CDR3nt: TGTGCCAGCTCACCACTCTCACAGGGGATGGAAGCTTTCTTT

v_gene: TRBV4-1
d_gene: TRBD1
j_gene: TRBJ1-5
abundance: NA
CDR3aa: CASSEPTGTGSNQPQHF
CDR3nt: TGCGCCAGCAGCGAACCAACCGGGACAGGGAGCAATCAGCCCCAGCATTTT

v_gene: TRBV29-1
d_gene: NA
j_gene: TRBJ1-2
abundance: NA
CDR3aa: CSVDVGYTF
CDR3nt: TGCAGCGTTGACGTTGGCTACACCTTC

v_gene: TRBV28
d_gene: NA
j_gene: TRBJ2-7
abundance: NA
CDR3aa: CASLSLSSYEQYF
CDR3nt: TGTGCCAGCTTATCCCTGAGCTCCTACGAGCAGTACTTC

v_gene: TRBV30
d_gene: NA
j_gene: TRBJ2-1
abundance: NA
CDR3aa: CAATGGQRVEQFF
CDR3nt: TGTGCCGCGACGGGGGGCCAAAGGGTTGAGCAGTTCTTC

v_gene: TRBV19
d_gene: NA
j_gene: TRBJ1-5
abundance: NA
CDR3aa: CASSPEGFGQPQHF
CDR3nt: TGTGCCAGTAGTCCGGAGGGGTTTGGTCAGCCCCAGCATTTT